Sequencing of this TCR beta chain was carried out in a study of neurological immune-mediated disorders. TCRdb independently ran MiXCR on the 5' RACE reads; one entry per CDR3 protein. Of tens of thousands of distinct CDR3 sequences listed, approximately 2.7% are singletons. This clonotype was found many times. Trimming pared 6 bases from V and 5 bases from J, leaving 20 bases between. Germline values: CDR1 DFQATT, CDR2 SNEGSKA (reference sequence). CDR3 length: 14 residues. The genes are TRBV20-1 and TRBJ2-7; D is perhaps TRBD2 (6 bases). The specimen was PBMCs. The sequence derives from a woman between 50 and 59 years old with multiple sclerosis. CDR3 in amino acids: CSAANSGYDDEQYF. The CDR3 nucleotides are TGCAGTGCCGCGAACAGCGGGTACGACGACGAGCAGTACTTC.